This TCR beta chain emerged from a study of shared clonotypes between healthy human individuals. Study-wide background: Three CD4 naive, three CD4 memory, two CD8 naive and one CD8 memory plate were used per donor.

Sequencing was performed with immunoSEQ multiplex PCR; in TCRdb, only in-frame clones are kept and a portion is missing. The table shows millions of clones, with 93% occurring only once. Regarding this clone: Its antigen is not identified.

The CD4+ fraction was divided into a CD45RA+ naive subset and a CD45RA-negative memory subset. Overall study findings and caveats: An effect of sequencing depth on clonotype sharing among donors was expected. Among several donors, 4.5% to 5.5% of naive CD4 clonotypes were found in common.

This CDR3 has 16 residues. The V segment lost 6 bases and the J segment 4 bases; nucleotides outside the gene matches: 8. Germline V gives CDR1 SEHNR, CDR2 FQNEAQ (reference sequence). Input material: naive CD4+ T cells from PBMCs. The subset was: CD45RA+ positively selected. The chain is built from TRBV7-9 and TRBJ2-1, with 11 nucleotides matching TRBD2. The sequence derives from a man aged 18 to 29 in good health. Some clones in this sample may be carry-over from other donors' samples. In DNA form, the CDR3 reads TGTGCCAGCAGAGTAGCGGGAGGGTCTATGTACAATGAGCAGTTCTTC. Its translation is CASRVAGGSMYNEQFF.